This is a list of T cell receptor beta chains from one sample in a study of T cells in Graves' hyperthyroidism and ophthalmopathy. MiXCR, run by TCRdb on the multiplex PCR reads, gives a single entry per CDR3 protein. The data hold about 550,000 distinct CDR3 sequences, with roughly 20% observed a single time. Material for sequencing was blood. Receptors originate from a man in his late teens or twenties with Graves' hyperthyroidism. CDR3s include the opening cysteine and the closing phenylalanine or tryptophan. D genes are given only for firm matches. Clone sizes are given selectively: once, few, many, or a class where the clone is expanded.

D	size	J	V	DNA	CDR3
NA	many	TRBJ1-1	TRBV6-1	TGTGCCAGCAGCCGCCCCGGCACTGAAGCTTTCTTT	CASSRPGTEAFF
NA	NA	TRBJ2-7	TRBV18	TGTGCCAGCTCACCCCGTGGTCGGGACGCCTACGAGCAGTACTTC	CASSPRGRDAYEQYF
NA	many	TRBJ2-7	TRBV25-1	TGTGCCAGCAGTGCACAGGTGTCCGCCGAGCAGTACTTC	CASSAQVSAEQYF
TRBD1	many	TRBJ1-1	TRBV19	TGTGCCAGTAGTATACCCGGGACAGGGGCCTCCCTGGACACTGAAGCTTTCTTT	CASSIPGTGASLDTEAFF
NA	NA	TRBJ2-7	TRBV7-9	TGTGCCAGCAGCTCCCTACTAGCTGCCCCCTACGAGCAGTACTTC	CASSSLLAAPYEQYF
NA	NA	TRBJ1-2	TRBV2	TGTGCCAGCAGTGGTATGAGTGGTGGCTACACCTTC	CASSGMSGGYTF
NA	many	TRBJ2-7	TRBV28	TGTGCCAGCAGTTTTGCGACAGCCGCCTCCTCCTACGAGCAGTACTTC	CASSFATAASSYEQYF
NA	NA	TRBJ1-1	TRBV7-9	TGTGCCAGCAGTACTGAGGGCAAGAACACTGAAGCTTTCTTT	CASSTEGKNTEAFF
TRBD1	NA	TRBJ2-5	TRBV5-1	TGCGCCAGCAGCTTCGGCCCTACAGGGGGAGAGACCCAGTACTTC	CASSFGPTGGETQYF
NA	many	TRBJ2-3	TRBV29-1	TGCAGCGTGACGGACGGGGCGTTTCCTAGCACAGATACGCAGTATTTT	CSVTDGAFPSTDTQYF
NA	many	TRBJ2-7	TRBV6-1	TGTGCCAGCAGTGAATGGGCAGGAGATACCTACGAGCAGTACTTC	CASSEWAGDTYEQYF
NA	many	TRBJ2-2	TRBV2	TGTGCCAGCAGCGCGACGGGGTTGTACACCGGGGAGCTGTTTTTT	CASSATGLYTGELFF
TRBD1	many	TRBJ1-1	TRBV12-3/TRBV12-4	TGTGCCAGCAGAAGACAGGGCGGCACTGAAGCTTTCTTT	CASRRQGGTEAFF
NA	NA	TRBJ2-5	TRBV20-1	TGCAGTGCTAGAGACAGCGGGGAGACCCAGTACTTC	CSARDSGETQYF
TRBD1	many	TRBJ1-2	TRBV11-1	TGTGCCAGCCGGCGACAGGGGGTAGGACTTAACTATGGCTACACCTTC	CASRRQGVGLNYGYTF
NA	many	TRBJ2-2	TRBV15	TGTGCCACCAGCCCCGGACACAACACCGGGGAGCTGTTTTTT	CATSPGHNTGELFF
TRBD1	NA	TRBJ1-2	TRBV12-3/TRBV12-4	TGTGCCAGCAGTCTAACGACAGGGGGCGCGGATGGCTACACCTTC	CASSLTTGGADGYTF
NA	many	TRBJ2-7	TRBV7-9	TGTGCCAGTGGCGCGCAGGGTGCCTACGAGCAGTACTTC	CASGAQGAYEQYF
NA	many	TRBJ2-7	TRBV5-1	TGCGCCAGCAGCTTGGGGGACCACTCCTACGAGCAGTACTTC	CASSLGDHSYEQYF
NA	few	TRBJ1-1	TRBV29-1	TGCAGCGTTCGAGTCAGCCCACCCGGACCAGCTATCCACCCTAACACTGAAGCTTTCTTT	CSVRVSPPGPAIHPNTEAFF
NA	many	TRBJ1-1	TRBV12-3/TRBV12-4	TGTGCCAGCAGCCGACGGGGGCCGGGGGTAGCTTTCTTT	CASSRRGPGVAFF
NA	many	TRBJ2-5	TRBV6-5	TGTGCCAGCAGTTTCCTCGCGCGGGGGCGGGAGACCCAGTACTTC	CASSFLARGRETQYF
TRBD1	many	TRBJ2-7	TRBV6-1	TGTGCCAGCAGGGGACAGGGGAAAGACGAGCAGTACTTC	CASRGQGKDEQYF
NA	NA	TRBJ2-7	TRBV12-3/TRBV12-4	TGTGCCAGCAGCCAGGGGTTCGGGTACGAGCAGTACTTC	CASSQGFGYEQYF
NA	NA	TRBJ2-5	TRBV13	TGTGCCAGCAGCTACAAAGGACGGGGAGAGACCCAGTACTTC	CASSYKGRGETQYF
NA	many	TRBJ2-5	TRBV7-2	TGTGCCAGCAGCTTACCCGGGTTTGGGCAAGAGACCCAGTACTTC	CASSLPGFGQETQYF
NA	NA	TRBJ2-5	TRBV28	TGCGCCAGCAGCCAACACAGGGTTTCGGGGACCCAGTACTTC	CASSQHRVSGTQYF
NA	many	TRBJ2-5	TRBV9	TGTGCCAGCAGCGCCCTCAGGGGATACCAAGAGACCCAGTACTTC	CASSALRGYQETQYF
TRBD2	once	TRBJ2-7	TRBV12-3/TRBV12-4	TGTGCCAGCAGTCCCCGAGCGGGAGGCCACTACGAGCAGTACTTC	CASSPRAGGHYEQYF
NA	NA	TRBJ2-7	TRBV12-3/TRBV12-4	TGTGCCAGCAGTTCCAAGCCGTCCGAGCAGTACTTC	CASSSKPSEQYF
TRBD1	many	TRBJ1-5	TRBV28	TGTGCCAGCAGTCCTCGGGGACAGGGGAATTATCAGCCCCAGCATTTT	CASSPRGQGNYQPQHF
NA	many	TRBJ1-1	TRBV10-3	TGTGCCATCAGTGAGTCTCCGGGTTGGGCTATGAACACTGAAGCTTTCTTT	CAISESPGWAMNTEAFF
TRBD1	NA	TRBJ1-2	TRBV5-1	TGCGCCAGCAGCTCTGGAGGACAGGACTATGGCTACACCTTC	CASSSGGQDYGYTF
TRBD1	many	TRBJ1-1	TRBV5-5	TGTGCCAGCAGTCCGGGGGACAGGATGATTTACACTGAAGCTTTCTTT	CASSPGDRMIYTEAFF
NA	many	TRBJ2-7	TRBV12-3/TRBV12-4	TGTGCCAGCAGTTTAGTAGGTCAGCACGAGCAGTACTTC	CASSLVGQHEQYF
TRBD1	few	TRBJ1-2	TRBV6-1	TGTGCCAGCAGTGACAGACAGGGTGAGTATGGCTACACCTTC	CASSDRQGEYGYTF
TRBD2	NA	TRBJ2-5	TRBV27	TGTGCCAGCAGTCATAGCGGGAGGGAGACCCAGTACTTC	CASSHSGRETQYF